Given below is one T cell receptor (beta chain) in context. Regarding treatment: preoperative locoregional IRX-2 cytokine immunotherapy. Samples came from a phase Ib trial of preoperative locoregional IRX-2 cytokine immunotherapy. This sample stems from a study of preoperative IRX-2 immunotherapy in early breast cancer. Using immunoSEQ multiplex PCR, the repertoire was profiled, and TCRdb retains in-frame clones only, with some absent. The profile shows some 21,000 clones, 85% of them singletons. The origin of this receptor is a human donor with breast cancer. The sequences come from lymph node tissue, collected after IRX-2 immunotherapy.

CDR3 bases: TGTGCCAGCGGAACACAGGGGGACCCCTACGAGCAGTACTTC. Translating gives CASGTQGDPYEQYF. The V and J genes are TRBV28 and TRBJ2-7; TRBD1 matches 8 bases. After removal of 8 bases from V and 2 bases from J, the junction contained 8 bases not matched to a gene. CDR1 MDHEN and CDR2 SYDVKM come from the germline V gene. The CDR3 spans 14 residues.